The present entry profiles one T cell receptor beta chain with its context. Its target is not known. The sample originates from a study of cytomegalovirus exposure and HLA in healthy donors. Study observations and caveats: Most subjects had HLA-A and HLA-B alleles reportedly predicted accurately by TCR beta sequences. Among donors in an Asian-associated ancestry cluster, a later analysis reportedly found fewer N-insertions than the approximately 700-donor mean. A prior analysis recorded that most TCR beta V segments were productive about 87% or about 30% of the time. HLA alleles were associated with 15,000 to 20,000 TCR beta sequences in a later analysis at 0.05 false discovery rate.

Trimming took off 6 bases at V and 8 bases at J, with 16 bases between the two ends. Germline assignment: CDR1 MNHEY and CDR2 SMNVEV (reference sequence). The CDR3 runs 13 residues. Both 60 Vbeta primers and 13 Jbeta primers went into the PCR. Method: immunoSEQ multiplex PCR; TCRdb's copy keeps in-frame clones and lacks some. This sample carries tens of thousands of clones, 78% of them seen once, and the ten largest clones take roughly 1.5%. Input material: PBMCs. The origin of this receptor is a female donor in good health and CMV-seronegative. The J gene is TRBJ1-1, the V gene TRBV27; D not certain. The CDR3 here is CASRLDGSLEAFF. The CDR3 DNA sequence: TGTGCCAGCAGACTAGACGGGTCACTAGAAGCTTTCTTT.